This entry describes one T cell receptor (beta chain). Its antigen is currently not known. Base qualities are missing; no much larger clone stands one base away. The immunoSEQ Assay, a bias-controlled multiplex PCR, was used to amplify TCRbeta CDR3 regions from genomic DNA. As for the original processing: Nucleated cell counts per sample were estimated from amplification of reference gene primers within the assay. Sequence reads were collapsed and filtered to measure the absolute abundance of every unique TCRbeta CDR3 rearrangement. For each sample, productive Simpson clonality was calculated by taking the square root of Simpson's diversity index across productive rearrangements. The table comes from immuneACCESS by way of TCRdb, which keeps in-frame sequences with V and J called. Part of the clones is missing from these tables; in studies checked, under half for an unresolved V gene and the rest for unknown reasons. V and J calls and clone size come straight from that table; D and trimming were deduced from the DNA. The sample table holds 200,000 to 300,000 clones, of which roughly 90% were seen once. The top ten clones comprise 4% of the sample.

This entry comes from a study of blood T cell repertoires in COVID-19 (dated by TCRdb to about 2020). About the investigation overall: The collaborator samples originated in the United States, Italy and Spain and spanned the acute and convalescent phases of COVID-19. The material from the prospective study consisted of cDNA or gDNA derived from T cells, B-cell-depleted T cells, or PBMCs. Deeply sampled blood TCRbeta repertoires from subjects exposed to, actively infected with, or recovered from COVID-19 were included in the dataset. The repertoires were made available in a free public database intended to serve as a resource for research on the immune response to SARS-CoV-2. The samples were drawn from the first 160 participants of the ongoing ImmuneRACE study and from more than 1,000 subjects provided by 6 global collaborators. Sample metadata almost always included a de-identified subject ID, COVID-19 status, age in years and sex. HLA class I and class II types, where available, came from metadata supplied by the sample provider rather than from assay-based typing. Broad study findings and their caveats: How much clinical and demographic metadata was included differed by source and by participant, and the metadata was provided uncurated.

Participants in the prospective study were aged 18 to 89 years, lived in 24 United States geographic areas, and enrolled through a virtual design. In the prospective study, cohorts were assigned on the basis of participant-reported clinical history obtained from a screening survey and a study questionnaire. In the prospective study, whole blood, serum and a nasopharyngeal or oropharyngeal swab were collected from each participant by mobile phlebotomists. Over an approximately 2-month period, participants in the prospective study had the option of providing additional blood draws and questionnaires. Before DNA extraction, prospective study blood samples were shipped either frozen or at room temperature. This TCR was sampled from a woman under 40 with acute COVID-19. Sequencing input: PBMCs or T cells enriched from blood (not recorded which).

At the DNA level, the sequence is TGTGCCAGCAGCTTAGCTGGGGGGAGTCAGCCCCAGCATTTT. It specifies CASSLAGGSQPQHF. The chain uses TRBV7-6 and TRBJ1-5; perhaps TRBD1 is the D gene, with 5 bases matching. The trim is 0 bases for V and 6 bases for J, with a gap of 9 bases between the germline ends. There are 14 amino acids in the CDR3, from cysteine to phenylalanine inclusive. The only DNA kept is the CDR3, 42 bases in frame from the first base. In the germline V gene, CDR1 corresponds to SGHVS and CDR2 to FNYEAQ.